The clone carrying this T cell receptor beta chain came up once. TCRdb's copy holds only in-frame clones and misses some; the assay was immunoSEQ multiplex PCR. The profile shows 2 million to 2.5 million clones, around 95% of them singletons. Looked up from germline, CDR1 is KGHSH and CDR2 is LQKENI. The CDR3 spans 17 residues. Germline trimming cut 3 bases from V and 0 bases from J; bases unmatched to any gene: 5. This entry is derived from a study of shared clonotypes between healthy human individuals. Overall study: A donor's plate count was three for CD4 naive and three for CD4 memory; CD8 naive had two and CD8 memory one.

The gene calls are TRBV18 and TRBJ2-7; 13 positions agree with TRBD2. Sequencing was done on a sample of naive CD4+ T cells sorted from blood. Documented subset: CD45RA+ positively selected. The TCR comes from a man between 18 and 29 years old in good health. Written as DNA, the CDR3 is TGTGCCAGCTCACCGGGGACTAGCGGGATATTCTCCTACGAGCAGTACTTC. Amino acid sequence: CASSPGTSGIFSYEQYF. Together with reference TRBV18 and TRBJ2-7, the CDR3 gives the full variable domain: NAGVMQNPRHLVRRRGQEARLRCSPMKGHSHVYWYRQLPEEGLKFMVYLQKENIIDESGMPKERFSAEFPKEGPSILRIQQVVRGDSAAYFCASSPGTSGIFSYEQYFGPGTRLTVT.